The clone carrying this TCR beta chain was counted a few times. There are 16 residues in the CDR3. CDR1 and CDR2 (germline): MDHEN, SYDVKM. The V and J ends lost 3 bases and 1 base respectively, with 15 bases between them. The data are from a study of T cells in Graves' hyperthyroidism and ophthalmopathy. TCR beta CDR3 sequences were amplified from RNA transcripts. An initial round of RT-PCR targeting the TCR CDR3 relied on the HTBI primer set. TCRdb reprocessed the multiplex PCR reads with MiXCR, giving one entry per CDR3 protein. The table records 400,000 to 600,000 distinct CDR3 sequences, roughly 15% of them present only once.

Sequenced input: blood. This receptor was identified in a woman in her 30s with Graves' ophthalmopathy. This rearrangement joins TRBV28 to TRBJ2-5; D assignment may be TRBD1 or TRBD2 (5 bases each). CDR3 residues: CASSFFFTGLQETQYF. CDR3 DNA: TGTGCCAGCAGTTTCTTTTTCACAGGACTCCAAGAGACCCAGTACTTC.